This TCR beta chain came from a study of blood T cell repertoires in COVID-19. Across the study: Acute and convalescent COVID-19 specimens originated in the United States, Italy and Spain. PBMCs, B-cell-depleted T cells, or T cells provided the cDNA or gDNA that made up the material.

The CDR3 has 14 amino acids. The germline V and J ends were trimmed by 3 bases and 2 bases, with 9 bases remaining between them. Germline assignment: CDR1 KGHSY and CDR2 FQNENV. The authors' processing: By means of reference gene primer amplification, nucleated cell counts were estimated. Only in-frame clones appear in the TCRdb table, and some are missing; sequencing was by immunoSEQ multiplex PCR. The V and J calls and clone size are taken from that table; D and trimming were inferred from the DNA. The sample records some 240,000 clones, roughly 88% being singletons. Sequenced input: peripheral blood. The clonotype comes from a woman in her thirties or forties who had recovered from COVID-19. The chain carries TRBV16 and TRBJ2-3, with D possibly being TRBD2 (6 bases). The CDR3 reads CASSQTRTTDTQYF. The CDR3 DNA reads TGTGCCAGCAGCCAGACTAGGACCACAGATACGCAGTATTTT.